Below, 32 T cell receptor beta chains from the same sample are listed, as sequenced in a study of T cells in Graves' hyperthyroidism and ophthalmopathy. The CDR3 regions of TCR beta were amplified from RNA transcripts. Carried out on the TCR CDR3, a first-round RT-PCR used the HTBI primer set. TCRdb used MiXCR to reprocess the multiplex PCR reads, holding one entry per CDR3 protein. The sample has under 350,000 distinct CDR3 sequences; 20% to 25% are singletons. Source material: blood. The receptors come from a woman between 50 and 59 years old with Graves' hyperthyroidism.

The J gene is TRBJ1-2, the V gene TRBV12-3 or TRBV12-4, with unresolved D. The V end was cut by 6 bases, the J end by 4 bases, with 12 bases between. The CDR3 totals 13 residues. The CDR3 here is CASRGTETYGYTF. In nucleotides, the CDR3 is TGTGCCAGCAGAGGCACAGAGACCTATGGCTACACCTTC.

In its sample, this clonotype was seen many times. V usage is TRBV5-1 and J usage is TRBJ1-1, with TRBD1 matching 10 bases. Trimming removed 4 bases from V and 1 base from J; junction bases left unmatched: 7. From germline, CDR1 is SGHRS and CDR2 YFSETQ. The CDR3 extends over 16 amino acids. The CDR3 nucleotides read TGCGCCAGCAGCCCCGGACAGGGGGTAGGGAACACTGAAGCTTTCTTT. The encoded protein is CASSPGQGVGNTEAFF.

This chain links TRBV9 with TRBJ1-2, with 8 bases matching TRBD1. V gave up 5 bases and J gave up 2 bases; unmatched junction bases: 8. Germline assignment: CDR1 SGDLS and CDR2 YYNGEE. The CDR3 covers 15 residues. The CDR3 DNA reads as TGTGCCAGCAGGGGAGGACAGGGACTCAACTATGGCTACACCTTC. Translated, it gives CASRGGQGLNYGYTF.

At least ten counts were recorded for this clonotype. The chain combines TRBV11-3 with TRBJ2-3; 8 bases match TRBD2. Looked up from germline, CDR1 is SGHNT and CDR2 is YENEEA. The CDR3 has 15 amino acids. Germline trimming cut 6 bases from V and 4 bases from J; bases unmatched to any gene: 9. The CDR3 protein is CASRPSGSRADTQYF. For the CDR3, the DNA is TGTGCCAGCAGACCCAGCGGGAGCCGGGCAGATACGCAGTATTTT.

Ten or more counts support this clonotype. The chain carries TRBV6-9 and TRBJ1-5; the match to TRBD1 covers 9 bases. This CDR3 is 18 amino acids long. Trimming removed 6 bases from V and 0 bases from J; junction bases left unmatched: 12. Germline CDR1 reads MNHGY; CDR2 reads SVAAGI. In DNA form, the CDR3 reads TGTGCCAGCAGAACAGGGGGCGCAACAAGGATTAGCAATCAGCCCCAGCATTTT. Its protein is CASRTGGATRISNQPQHF.

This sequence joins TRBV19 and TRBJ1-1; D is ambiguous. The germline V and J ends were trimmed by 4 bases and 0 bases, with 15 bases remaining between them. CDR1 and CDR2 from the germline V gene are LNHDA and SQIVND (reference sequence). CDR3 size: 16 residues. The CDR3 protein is CASSSPPGGVNTEAFF. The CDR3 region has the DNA TGTGCCAGTAGTAGCCCTCCTGGTGGAGTGAACACTGAAGCTTTCTTT. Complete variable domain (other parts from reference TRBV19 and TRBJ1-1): DGGITQSPKYLFRKEGQNVTLSCEQNLNHDAMYWYRQDPGQGLRLIYYSQIVNDFQKGDIAEGYSVSREKKESFPLTVTSAQKNPTAFYLCASSSPPGGVNTEAFFGQGTRLTVV.

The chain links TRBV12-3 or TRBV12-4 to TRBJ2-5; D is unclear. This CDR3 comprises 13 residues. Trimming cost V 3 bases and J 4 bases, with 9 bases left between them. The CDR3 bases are TGTGCCAGCAGTTTCCTAGTCCCAGAGACCCAGTACTTC. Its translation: CASSFLVPETQYF.

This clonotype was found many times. CDR3 residues: CASSSLGSGRASGEQYF. DNA for the CDR3: TGTGCCAGCAGCTCTCTCGGCAGCGGGAGGGCCTCAGGCGAGCAGTACTTC. The chain has TRBV11-2 and TRBJ2-7; 10 bases are shared with TRBD2. V shed 4 bases, J shed 6 bases, and the junction held 15 bases outside the gene matches. The CDR3 consists of 17 residues. Germline V gene sequence: CDR1 SGHAT, CDR2 FQNNGV.

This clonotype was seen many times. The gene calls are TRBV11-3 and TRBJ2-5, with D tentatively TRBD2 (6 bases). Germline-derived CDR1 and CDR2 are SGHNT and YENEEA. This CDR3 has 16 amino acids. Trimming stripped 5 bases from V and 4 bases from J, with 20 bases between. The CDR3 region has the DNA TGTGCCAGCAGCCCTTTAGCGGATGGTGATGGAGAGACCCAGTACTTC. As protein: CASSPLADGDGETQYF.

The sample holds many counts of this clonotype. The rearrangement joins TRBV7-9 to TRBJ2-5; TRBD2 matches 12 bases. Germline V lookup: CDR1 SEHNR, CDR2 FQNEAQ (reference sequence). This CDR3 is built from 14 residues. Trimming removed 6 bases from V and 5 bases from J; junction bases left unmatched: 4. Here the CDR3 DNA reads TGTGCCAGCAGTCGGACTAGCGGGGTGGAGACCCAGTACTTC. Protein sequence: CASSRTSGVETQYF.

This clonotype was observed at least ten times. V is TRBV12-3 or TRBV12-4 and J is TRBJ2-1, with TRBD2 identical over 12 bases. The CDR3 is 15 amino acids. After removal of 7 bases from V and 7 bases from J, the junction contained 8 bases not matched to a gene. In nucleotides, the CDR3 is TGTGCCAGCACCCTAGCGGGAGGGGGGCGTAATGAGCAGTTCTTC. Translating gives CASTLAGGGRNEQFF.

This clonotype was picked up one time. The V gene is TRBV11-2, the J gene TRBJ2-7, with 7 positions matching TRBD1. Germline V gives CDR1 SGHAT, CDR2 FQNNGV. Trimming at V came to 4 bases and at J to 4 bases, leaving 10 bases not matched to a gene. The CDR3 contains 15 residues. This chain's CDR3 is CASSSSSDRNYEQYF. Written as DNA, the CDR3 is TGTGCCAGCAGCTCCTCCTCGGACAGGAATTACGAGCAGTACTTC.

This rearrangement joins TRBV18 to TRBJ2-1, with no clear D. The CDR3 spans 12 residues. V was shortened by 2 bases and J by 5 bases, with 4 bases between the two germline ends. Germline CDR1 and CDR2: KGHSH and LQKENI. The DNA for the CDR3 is TGTGCCAGCTCACCAGGGGACAATGAGCAGTTCTTC. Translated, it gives CASSPGDNEQFF.

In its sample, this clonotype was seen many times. The CDR3 loop is CATSDSGGRRYGYTF. Written as DNA, the CDR3 is TGTGCCACCAGTGATTCGGGAGGCAGGAGATATGGCTACACCTTC. The rearrangement links TRBV24-1 to TRBJ1-2; no clear D gene. V dropped 2 bases and J dropped 5 bases, with 14 bases sitting between them. Germline V CDR1 and CDR2: KGHDR, SFDVKD. The length of the CDR3 is 15 residues.

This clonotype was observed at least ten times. The CDR3 reads CATSDSGQRRAGDYNEQFF. The CDR3, as DNA: TGTGCCACCAGTGATTCTGGACAGAGGCGGGCCGGAGACTACAATGAGCAGTTCTTC. The rearrangement joins TRBV24-1 to TRBJ2-1, with D perhaps matching TRBD1 (6 bases). Germline CDR1 KGHDR, CDR2 SFDVKD. This CDR3 has 19 residues. V was clipped by 2 bases and J by 3 bases, with 22 bases between them.

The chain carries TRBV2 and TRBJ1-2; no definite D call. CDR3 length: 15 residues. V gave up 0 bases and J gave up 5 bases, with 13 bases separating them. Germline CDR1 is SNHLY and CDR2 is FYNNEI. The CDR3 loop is CASSEAPVVEYGYTF. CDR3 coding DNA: TGTGCCAGCAGTGAAGCCCCCGTAGTTGAGTATGGCTACACCTTC.

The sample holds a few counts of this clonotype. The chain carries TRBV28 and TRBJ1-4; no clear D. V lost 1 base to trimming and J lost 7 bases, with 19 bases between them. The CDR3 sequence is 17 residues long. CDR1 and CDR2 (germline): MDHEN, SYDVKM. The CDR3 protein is CASSLFGVLVLGEKLFF. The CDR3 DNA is TGTGCCAGCAGTTTATTCGGGGTGTTGGTTTTAGGTGAAAAACTGTTTTTT.

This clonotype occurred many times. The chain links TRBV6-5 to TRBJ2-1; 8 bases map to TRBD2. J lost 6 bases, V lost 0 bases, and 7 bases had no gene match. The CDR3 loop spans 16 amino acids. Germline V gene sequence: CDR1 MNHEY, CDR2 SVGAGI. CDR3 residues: CASSYSPSGSFNEQFF. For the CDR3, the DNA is TGTGCCAGCAGTTACTCCCCCAGCGGGAGTTTCAATGAGCAGTTCTTC.

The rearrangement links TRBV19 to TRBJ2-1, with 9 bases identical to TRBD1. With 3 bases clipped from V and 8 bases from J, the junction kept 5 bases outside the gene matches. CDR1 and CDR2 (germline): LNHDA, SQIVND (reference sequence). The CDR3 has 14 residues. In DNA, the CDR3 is TGTGCCAGTAGTATGGGGACAGGGAGGGATGAGCAGTTCTTC. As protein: CASSMGTGRDEQFF.

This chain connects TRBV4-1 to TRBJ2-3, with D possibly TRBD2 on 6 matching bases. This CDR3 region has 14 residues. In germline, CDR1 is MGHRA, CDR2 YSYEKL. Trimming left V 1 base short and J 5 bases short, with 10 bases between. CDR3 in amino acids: CASSQALAKDTQYF. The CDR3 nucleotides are TGCGCCAGCAGCCAAGCCCTAGCGAAAGATACGCAGTATTTT.

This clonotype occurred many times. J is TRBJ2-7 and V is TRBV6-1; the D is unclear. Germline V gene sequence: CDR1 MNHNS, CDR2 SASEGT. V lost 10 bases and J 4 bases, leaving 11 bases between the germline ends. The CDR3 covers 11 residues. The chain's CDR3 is CATKINYEQYF. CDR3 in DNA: TGTGCCACCAAAATAAATTACGAGCAGTACTTC.

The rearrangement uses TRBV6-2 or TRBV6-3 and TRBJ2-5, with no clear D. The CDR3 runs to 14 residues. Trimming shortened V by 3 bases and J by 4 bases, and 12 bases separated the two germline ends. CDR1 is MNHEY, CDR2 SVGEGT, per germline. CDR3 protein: CASSYVTNAETQYF. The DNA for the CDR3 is TGTGCCAGCAGTTATGTAACTAACGCAGAGACCCAGTACTTC.

The CDR3 DNA reads as TGTGCCAGTAGTAAGGGGGACTACGAGCAGTACTTC. Its protein is CASSKGDYEQYF. The chain recombines TRBV19 with TRBJ2-7, with D tentatively TRBD1 (6 bases). The length of the CDR3 is 12 residues. CDR1 is LNHDA, CDR2 SQIVND, per germline (reference sequence). Trimming pared 4 bases from V and 3 bases from J, leaving 7 bases between.

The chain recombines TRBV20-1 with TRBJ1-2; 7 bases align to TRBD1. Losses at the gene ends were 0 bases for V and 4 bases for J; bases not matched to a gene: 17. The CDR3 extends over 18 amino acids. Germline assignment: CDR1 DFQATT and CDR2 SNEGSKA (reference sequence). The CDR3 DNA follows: TGCAGTGCTAGAGAAGGGGGCAGGGGACATCTGATTGGCTATGGCTACACCTTC. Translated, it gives CSAREGGRGHLIGYGYTF.

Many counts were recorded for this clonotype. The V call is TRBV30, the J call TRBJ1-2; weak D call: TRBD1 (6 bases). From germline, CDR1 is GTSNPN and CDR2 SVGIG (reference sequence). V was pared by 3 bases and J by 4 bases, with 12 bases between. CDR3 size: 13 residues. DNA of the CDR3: TGTGCCTGGAGCACAGGGAAGGGCTATGGCTACACCTTC. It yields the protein CAWSTGKGYGYTF.

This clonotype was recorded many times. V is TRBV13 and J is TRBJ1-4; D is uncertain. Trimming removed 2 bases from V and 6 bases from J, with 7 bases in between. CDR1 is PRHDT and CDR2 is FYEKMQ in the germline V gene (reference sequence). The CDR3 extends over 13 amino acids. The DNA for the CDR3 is TGTGCCAGCAGCTTACGCCTGTATGAAAAACTGTTTTTT. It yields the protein CASSLRLYEKLFF.

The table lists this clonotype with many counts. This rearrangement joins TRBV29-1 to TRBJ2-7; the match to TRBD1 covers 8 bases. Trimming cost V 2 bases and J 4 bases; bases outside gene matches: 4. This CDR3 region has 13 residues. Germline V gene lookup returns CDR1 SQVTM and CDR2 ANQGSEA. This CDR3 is CSVERQGAYEQYF. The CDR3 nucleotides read TGCAGCGTTGAACGGCAGGGGGCTTACGAGCAGTACTTC.

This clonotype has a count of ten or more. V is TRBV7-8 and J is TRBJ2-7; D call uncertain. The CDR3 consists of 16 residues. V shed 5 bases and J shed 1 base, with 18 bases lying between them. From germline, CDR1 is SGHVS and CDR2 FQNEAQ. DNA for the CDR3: TGTGCCAGCAGCCGGCGAGTGGGAACCCAGTCCTACGAGCAGTACTTC. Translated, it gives CASSRRVGTQSYEQYF.

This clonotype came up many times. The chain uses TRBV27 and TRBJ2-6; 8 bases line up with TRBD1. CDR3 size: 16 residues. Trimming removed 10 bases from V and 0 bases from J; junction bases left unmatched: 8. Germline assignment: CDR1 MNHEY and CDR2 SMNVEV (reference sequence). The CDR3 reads CATIGTGLSGANVLTF. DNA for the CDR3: TGTGCCACCATTGGGACAGGTCTCTCTGGGGCCAACGTCCTGACTTTC.

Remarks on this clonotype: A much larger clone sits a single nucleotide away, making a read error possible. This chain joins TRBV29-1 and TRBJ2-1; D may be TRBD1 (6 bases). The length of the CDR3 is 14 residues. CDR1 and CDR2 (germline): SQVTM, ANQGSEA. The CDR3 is CSVVGANNYNERFF. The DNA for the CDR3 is TGCAGCGTTGTGGGGGCCAATAATTACAATGAGCGGTTCTTC.

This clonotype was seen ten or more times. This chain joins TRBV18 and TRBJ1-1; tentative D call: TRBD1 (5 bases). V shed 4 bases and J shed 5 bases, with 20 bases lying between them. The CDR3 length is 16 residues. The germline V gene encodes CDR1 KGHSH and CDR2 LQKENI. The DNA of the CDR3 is TGTGCCAGCTCACGCGAGAGAGGGATCGGGGGAACTGAAGCTTTCTTT. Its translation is CASSRERGIGGTEAFF.

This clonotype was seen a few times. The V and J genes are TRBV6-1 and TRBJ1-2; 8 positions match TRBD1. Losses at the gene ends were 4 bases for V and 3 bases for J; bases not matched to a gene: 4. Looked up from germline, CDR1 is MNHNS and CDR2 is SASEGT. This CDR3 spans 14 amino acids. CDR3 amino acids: CASSVRTGYYGYTF. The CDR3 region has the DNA TGTGCCAGCAGTGTTCGGACAGGGTACTATGGCTACACCTTC.